The 9 T cell receptor beta chains presented below share a single source sample, sequenced in a study of cytomegalovirus exposure and HLA in healthy donors. 60 Vbeta and 13 Jbeta primers were used in PCR. Assay used: immunoSEQ multiplex PCR; TCRdb lists only in-frame clones, some missing. The repertoire holds roughly 180,000 clones, with approximately 83% as singletons. What was sequenced was PBMCs. The receptors shown here come from a man in his late teens or twenties in good health and CMV-seropositive.

This clone was counted a few times. J is TRBJ1-4 and V is TRBV12-2; the table's D call, TRBD1, was not checked against the DNA. TRBV12-2 is annotated as a pseudogene. The length of the CDR3 is 18 residues. In DNA form, the CDR3 reads TGTGCAAGTCGCTTCCGGGACAGGGGGCAAGCAACTAATGAAAAACTGTTTTTT. Amino acids: CASRFRDRGQATNEKLFF.

V usage is TRBV15 and J usage is TRBJ2-4, with a tentative D call TRBD2 (7 bases). V lost 1 base, J lost 1 base, and 14 bases lay in between. Germline V gene data show CDR1 as LNHNV and CDR2 as YYDKDF (reference sequence). CDR3 length equals 17 residues. The CDR3 DNA is TGTGCCACCAGCAGAGTTCGGGGGGCTGTCGCCAAAAACATTCAGTACTTC. Its translation is CATSRVRGAVAKNIQYF.

The chain combines TRBV4-1 with TRBJ2-1, with 7 bases matching TRBD2. Germline V gene sequence: CDR1 MGHRA, CDR2 YSYEKL. V was clipped by 0 bases and J by 8 bases; unmatched bases: 7. This CDR3 is built from 15 residues. The CDR3 coding sequence is TGCGCCAGCAGCCAAGAAGAGACTAGCCGGGATGAGCAGTTCTTC. Residues: CASSQEETSRDEQFF.

This clone was detected only a few times. The V gene is TRBV2, the J gene TRBJ2-7; 11 bases line up with TRBD2. V lost 6 bases, J lost 6 bases, and 10 bases stayed unmatched. The CDR3 consists of 15 residues. Germline V CDR1 and CDR2: SNHLY, FYNNEI. DNA for the CDR3: TGTGCCAGCAGCATTCTAGCGGGGGGCGGCGGCGAGCAGTACTTC. It translates to CASSILAGGGGEQYF.

J is TRBJ2-1 and V is TRBV6-6; the D gene is possibly TRBD2 (7 bases). V gave up 6 bases and J gave up 10 bases, with 22 bases separating them. The CDR3 runs to 15 residues. From germline, CDR1 is MNHNY and CDR2 SVGAGI (reference sequence). The CDR3 reads CASRNRGAPSREQFF. The CDR3 bases are TGTGCCAGCAGGAATCGGGGGGCCCCTAGCAGGGAGCAGTTCTTC.

This chain joins TRBV27 and TRBJ1-6; D is possibly TRBD1 (6 bases). Germline V gene lookup returns CDR1 MNHEY and CDR2 SMNVEV (reference sequence). CDR3 length: 16 residues. Deletions cut 3 bases from V and 2 bases from J, with 11 bases between. The CDR3 DNA follows: TGTGCCAGCAGTTTGGGGGGGCCAACCTATAATTCACCCCTCCACTTT. This sequence encodes CASSLGGPTYNSPLHF.

This clone occurred a few times. V and J are TRBV7-9 and TRBJ2-1, with 10 positions matching TRBD2. CDR3 size: 17 residues. V was pared by 10 bases and J by 5 bases, with 17 bases of the junction left unmatched. Germline CDR1 is SEHNR and CDR2 is FQNEAQ (reference sequence). The CDR3 bases are TGTGCCATCCAGGGACGAAGCGGGGGGGCCAGCGACAATGAGCAGTTCTTC. Its translation: CAIQGRSGGASDNEQFF.

The chain uses TRBV28 and TRBJ2-3, with 8 positions matching TRBD1. CDR3 length equals 15 residues. Germline lookup yields CDR1 MDHEN and CDR2 SYDVKM. J was trimmed by 6 bases and V by 4 bases; bases with no gene match: 9. The chain's CDR3 is CASSSPDRGGDTQYF. CDR3 nucleotide sequence: TGTGCCAGCAGTTCCCCAGACAGGGGCGGGGATACGCAGTATTTT.

The chain uses TRBV9 and TRBJ1-1; D not certain. The CDR3 spans 13 residues. V shed 2 bases and J shed 6 bases, with 11 bases lying between them. CDR1 is SGDLS, CDR2 YYNGEE, per germline. CDR3 in amino acids: CASSVLGSAEAFF. The CDR3 region has the DNA TGTGCCAGCAGCGTCCTTGGGAGCGCTGAAGCTTTCTTT.